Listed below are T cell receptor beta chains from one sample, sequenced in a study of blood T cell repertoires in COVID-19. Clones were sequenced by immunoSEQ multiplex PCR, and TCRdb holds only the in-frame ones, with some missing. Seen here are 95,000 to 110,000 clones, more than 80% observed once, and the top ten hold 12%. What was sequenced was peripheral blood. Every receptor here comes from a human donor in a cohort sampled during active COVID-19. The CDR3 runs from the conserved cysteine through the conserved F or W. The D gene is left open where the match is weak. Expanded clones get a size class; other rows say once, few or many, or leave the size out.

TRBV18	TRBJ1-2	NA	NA	TGTGCCAGCTCACCTTACAGGGATGATTCTTCACCTAACTATGGCTACACCTTC	CASSPYRDDSSPNYGYTF
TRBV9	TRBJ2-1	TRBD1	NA	TGTGCCAGCAGCGCTGGGACAACCCGGACAGGTGAGCAGTTCTTC	CASSAGTTRTGEQFF
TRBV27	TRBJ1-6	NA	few	TGTGCCAGCAGTTTATATCCACTACCCTCCCCAAATTCACCCCTCCACTTT	CASSLYPLPSPNSPLHF
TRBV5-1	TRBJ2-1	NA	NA	TGCGCCAGCAGCTTGGGACAGCGCGATGAGCAGTTCTTC	CASSLGQRDEQFF
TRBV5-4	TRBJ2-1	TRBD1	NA	TGTGCCAGCAGCTTGGGGACAGGGACCTACAATGAGCAGTTCTTC	CASSLGTGTYNEQFF
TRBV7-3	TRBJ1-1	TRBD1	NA	TGTGCCAGCAGCTTCGACAGGGAAGCTGAAGCTTTCTTT	CASSFDREAEAFF
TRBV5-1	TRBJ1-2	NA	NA	TGCGCCAGCAGCGAAGGGACATACAACTATGGCTACACCTTC	CASSEGTYNYGYTF
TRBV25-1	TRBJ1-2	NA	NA	TGTGCCAGCAGTGAAGCAGGGCCTAACTATGGCTACACCTTC	CASSEAGPNYGYTF
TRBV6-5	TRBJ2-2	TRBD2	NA	TGTGCCAGCAGTTGGACGGGGGGAGGGGAGCTGTTTTTT	CASSWTGGGELFF
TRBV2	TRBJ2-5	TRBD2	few	TGTGCCAGCAGAAGACTAGCGGGGTCCCAAGAGACCCAGTACTTC	CASRRLAGSQETQYF
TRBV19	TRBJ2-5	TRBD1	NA	TGTGCCAGTAGTATAGGGACAGGGGGCGGGGAGACCCAGTACTTC	CASSIGTGGGETQYF
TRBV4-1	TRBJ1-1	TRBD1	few	TGCGCCAGCAGCCAAGAGGAGTCAGGGACAGGGGCTTTCTTT	CASSQEESGTGAFF
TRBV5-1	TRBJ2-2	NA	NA	TGCGCCAGCAGCTTGGCCCTGGTTTTGACGGTACGGGGCACCGGGGAGCTGTTTTTT	CASSLALVLTVRGTGELFF
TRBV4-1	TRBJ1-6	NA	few	TGCGCCAGCAGCCAATGGGGGGACCTCTCCTATAATTCACCCCTCCACTTT	CASSQWGDLSYNSPLHF
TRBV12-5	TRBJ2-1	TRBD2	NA	TGTGCTAGTGGTTTGCCCCCAGCGGGGGGGTACAATGAGCAGTTCTTC	CASGLPPAGGYNEQFF
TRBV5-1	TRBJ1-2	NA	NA	TGCGCCAGCAGCTTGGAAATGGGGGGAATGCACTACACCTTC	CASSLEMGGMHYTF
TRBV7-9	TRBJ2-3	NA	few	TGTGCCAGCATTGAGGTAGAGGATACGCAGTATTTT	CASIEVEDTQYF
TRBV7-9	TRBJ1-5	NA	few	TGTGCCAGCAGCCTTCAGGGAAATCAGCCCCAGCATTTT	CASSLQGNQPQHF
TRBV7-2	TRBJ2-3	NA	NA	TGTGCCAGCAGCTTAAGAGAGGGAGATACGCAGTATTTT	CASSLREGDTQYF
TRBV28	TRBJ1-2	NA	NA	TGTGCCAGCAGTCGGGGTGGCTACACCTTC	CASSRGGYTF
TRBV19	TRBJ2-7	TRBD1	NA	TGTGCCAGTAAGGGGGACAGGGTGAACGAGCAGTACTTC	CASKGDRVNEQYF
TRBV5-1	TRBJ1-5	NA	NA	TGCGCCAGCAGCTTGACGGGAGGCCAGCCCCAGCATTTT	CASSLTGGQPQHF
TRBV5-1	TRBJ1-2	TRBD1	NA	TGCGCCAGCAGCGGTGCGACAGGGGGCTCGGGTGGCTACACCTTC	CASSGATGGSGGYTF
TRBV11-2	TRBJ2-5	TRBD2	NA	TGTGCCAGCAGCCCCGGGACTAGGGGGGGAGAGACCCAGTACTTC	CASSPGTRGGETQYF
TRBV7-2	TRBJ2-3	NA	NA	TGTGCCAGCAGCCTAACAGATACGCAGTATTTT	CASSLTDTQYF
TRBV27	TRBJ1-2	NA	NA	TGTGCCAGCAGTTGGCAGGGTAGGTCGGACTACACCTTC	CASSWQGRSDYTF
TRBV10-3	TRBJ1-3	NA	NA	TGTGCCATCAGTGCCTACGTCCTGGGGCCGGCGGGAAACACCATATATTTT	CAISAYVLGPAGNTIYF
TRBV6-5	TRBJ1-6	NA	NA	TGTGCCAGCAGGGCAGGGGAGGGTAATTCACCCCTCCACTTT	CASRAGEGNSPLHF
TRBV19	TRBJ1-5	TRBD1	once	TGTGCCACCGAGGGCCTACAGGGGAATCAGCCCCAGCATTTT	CATEGLQGNQPQHF
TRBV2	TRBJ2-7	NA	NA	TGTGCCAGCAACGGCAGGTCTTGGCAGTACTTC	CASNGRSWQYF
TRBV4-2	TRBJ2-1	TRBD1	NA	TGTGCCAGCAGCAGAAGGGACCAGACAGGGGGATCCTACAATGAGCAGTTCTTC	CASSRRDQTGGSYNEQFF
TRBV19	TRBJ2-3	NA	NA	TGTGCCAGTAGTCCCTTGGGGGGACCCACAGATACGCAGTATTTT	CASSPLGGPTDTQYF
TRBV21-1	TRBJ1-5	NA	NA	TGTGCCAGCAGCACATACCCAATAACTTCAGGGGCGGGCAATCAGCCCCAGCATTTT	CASSTYPITSGAGNQPQHF
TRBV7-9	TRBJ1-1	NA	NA	TGTGCCAGCAGCTTGGCGTCGGGGGGGAACACTGAAGCTTTCTTT	CASSLASGGNTEAFF
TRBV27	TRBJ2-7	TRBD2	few	TGTGCCAGCACCGTCCAGACTAGCGGGGGGGCCCGCGAGCAGTACTTC	CASTVQTSGGAREQYF
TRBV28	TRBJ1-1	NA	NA	TGTGCCACCGGCCTAGAGCCGAACACTGAAGCTTTCTTT	CATGLEPNTEAFF
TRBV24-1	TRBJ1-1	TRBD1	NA	TGTGCCACCAGTGATACTCGACAGGGGGCGGTTGGAACTGAAGCTTTCTTT	CATSDTRQGAVGTEAFF
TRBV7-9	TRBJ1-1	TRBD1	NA	TGTGCCAGCAGGGCAGGGGGCCGGAACACTGAAGCTTTCTTT	CASRAGGRNTEAFF
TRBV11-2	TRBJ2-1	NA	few	TGTGCCAGCCGCCGAGGCCTTCCCTACAATGAGCAGTTCTTC	CASRRGLPYNEQFF
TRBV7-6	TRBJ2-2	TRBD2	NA	TGTGCCAGCAGCCCCGAGGCGGGAGTGGGCACCGGGGAGCTGTTTTTT	CASSPEAGVGTGELFF
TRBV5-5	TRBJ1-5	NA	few	TGTGCCAGCAGCTGGGACACTAGCAATCAGCCCCAGCATTTT	CASSWDTSNQPQHF
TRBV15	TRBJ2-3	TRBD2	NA	TGTGCCACCAGAGGGGCGGGGGGGAGGAATACGCAGTATTTT	CATRGAGGRNTQYF